One sample yielded the 27 T cell receptor beta chains listed below, sequenced in a study of cytomegalovirus exposure and HLA in healthy donors. It was with 60 Vbeta and 13 Jbeta primers that the PCR ran. Profiled with immunoSEQ multiplex PCR; TCRdb holds only in-frame clones, not every one. This sample has roughly 100,000 clones, with about 80% found just once. Input material: PBMCs. The receptors derive from a woman aged 18-30 years in good health and CMV-seropositive.

This clone has only one observation. J is TRBJ2-7 and V is TRBV10-3, with TRBD1 identical over 8 bases. The CDR3 extends over 17 amino acids. After removal of 4 bases from V and 2 bases from J, the junction contained 13 bases not matched to a gene. CDR1 and CDR2 (germline): ENHRY, SYGVKD. Here the CDR3 DNA reads TGTGCCATCAGTGGGGAAGCCGGGACAGGAAGCGCCTACGAGCAGTACTTC. This codes for CAISGEAGTGSAYEQYF.

The chain uses TRBV6-5 and TRBJ2-7; 12 bases agree with TRBD2. Germline trimming cut 5 bases from V and 7 bases from J; bases unmatched to any gene: 3. CDR1 is MNHEY and CDR2 is SVGAGI in the germline V gene. This CDR3 contains 13 residues. The CDR3 is CASSLAGGGEQYF. In DNA form, the CDR3 reads TGTGCCAGCAGTCTAGCGGGAGGGGGGGAGCAGTACTTC.

CDR3 in DNA: TGTGCCAGCAGCTTAGTACTCAGGGACACTGAAGCTTTCTTT. Protein sequence: CASSLVLRDTEAFF. This rearrangement joins TRBV7-8 to TRBJ1-1; the D gene is possibly TRBD1 (5 bases). V lost 1 base to trimming and J lost 3 bases, with 9 bases between them. Germline CDR1 SGHVS, CDR2 FQNEAQ. The CDR3 is made up of 14 amino acids.

This clone was counted only a few times. The chain joins TRBV4-1 to TRBJ1-1, with unresolved D. Germline-derived CDR1 and CDR2 are MGHRA and YSYEKL. The CDR3 runs 17 residues. The V end lost 0 bases, the J end lost 6 bases, and 20 bases lay between the germline ends. The CDR3 bases are TGCGCCAGCAGCCAAGAGGTTCGTGTGCAGAGCGCCTCTGAAGCTTTCTTT. Translating it yields CASSQEVRVQSASEAFF.

This clone came up a few times. The chain carries TRBV6-1 and TRBJ1-1; D may be TRBD1 (5 bases). This CDR3 comprises 14 residues. CDR1 and CDR2 from the germline V gene are MNHNS and SASEGT. V gave up 3 bases and J gave up 10 bases, with 18 bases separating them. CDR3 bases: TGTGCCAGCAGTGAGGGAGGGGACCCCGCCTTAGCTTTCTTT. This translates into CASSEGGDPALAFF.

The rearrangement links TRBV19 to TRBJ2-2; 9 bases align to TRBD1. V was clipped by 6 bases and J by 6 bases; unmatched bases: 5. The CDR3 is made up of 14 amino acids. CDR1 is LNHDA and CDR2 is SQIVND in the germline V gene (reference sequence). The CDR3 protein is CASREQGAAGELFF. Here the CDR3 DNA reads TGTGCCAGTAGGGAACAGGGGGCGGCCGGGGAGCTGTTTTTT.

The CDR3 spells CASRRGMSNQPQHF. DNA of the CDR3: TGTGCCAGCAGACGGGGTATGAGCAATCAGCCCCAGCATTTT. The V call is TRBV28, the J call TRBJ1-5; the D is unclear. Germline values: CDR1 MDHEN, CDR2 SYDVKM. Trimming cost V 6 bases and J 1 base, with 10 bases left between them. The CDR3 spans 14 residues.

The chain recombines TRBV14 with TRBJ2-7, with D tentatively TRBD2 (5 bases). The CDR3 is 15 residues long. V was shortened by 1 base and J by 3 bases, with 13 bases between the two germline ends. Germline CDR1 SGHDN, CDR2 FVKESK. CDR3 bases: TGTGCCAGCAGCCAAGTACGAGGGAGTAACTACGAGCAGTACTTC. It specifies CASSQVRGSNYEQYF.

This chain joins TRBV29-1 and TRBJ2-2; the D gene is possibly TRBD1 (5 bases). Trimming took 4 bases from V and 2 from J, leaving 11 bases between them. Germline V gene data show CDR1 as SQVTM and CDR2 as ANQGSEA. The CDR3 totals 14 residues. The CDR3 loop is CSVVARDNTGELFF. CDR3 DNA: TGCAGCGTTGTAGCCAGGGATAACACCGGGGAGCTGTTTTTT.

In nucleotides, the CDR3 is TGTGCCAGCCGCGGGCCCTATAATTCACCCCTCCACTTT. Translated, it gives CASRGPYNSPLHF. This chain connects TRBV18 to TRBJ1-6; D is ambiguous. This CDR3 is 13 amino acids long. Trimming took 8 bases from V and 2 from J, leaving 7 bases between them. Germline-derived CDR1 and CDR2 are KGHSH and LQKENI.

This clone occurred a few times. The chain has TRBV30 and TRBJ1-5; D gene unclear. The V end was cut by 2 bases, the J end by 0 bases, with 8 bases between. The CDR3 is 14 residues long. The germline V gene encodes CDR1 GTSNPN and CDR2 SVGIG (reference sequence). As DNA, the CDR3 is TGTGCCTGGAGTCCTTTTTATAGCAATCAGCCCCAGCATTTT. Its translation: CAWSPFYSNQPQHF.

This chain connects TRBV10-3 to TRBJ2-3; 8 bases line up with TRBD2. The CDR3 sequence is 15 residues long. The ends lost 2 bases at V and 4 bases at J; junction bases unmatched: 5. CDR1 and CDR2 from the germline V gene are ENHRY and SYGVKD. Here the CDR3 DNA reads TGTGCCATCAGTGAGGCGGCGACTAGCGCAGATACGCAGTATTTT. As protein: CAISEAATSADTQYF.

The chain carries TRBV7-2 and TRBJ2-1, with D perhaps TRBD2 (6 bases). The CDR3 contains 15 residues. Trimming removed 1 base at V and 7 bases at J, with 14 bases between. CDR1 is SGHTA and CDR2 is FQGNSA in the germline V gene. CDR3 loop: CASSLGPGAWNEQFF. As DNA, the CDR3 is TGTGCCAGCAGCTTAGGTCCGGGAGCGTGGAATGAGCAGTTCTTC.

The chain combines TRBV30 with TRBJ2-2; 10 bases line up with TRBD2. CDR3 length: 18 amino acids. Germline trimming cut 0 bases from V and 5 bases from J; bases unmatched to any gene: 12. From germline, CDR1 is GTSNPN and CDR2 SVGIG (reference sequence). In nucleotides, the CDR3 is TGTGCCTGGAGTGTAATGGGGCTAGCGGGAGTGGAGACCGGGGAGCTGTTTTTT. This sequence encodes CAWSVMGLAGVETGELFF.

The CDR3 sequence is CASSGTGAEAFF. In DNA form, the CDR3 reads TGTGCCAGCAGCGGGACAGGGGCTGAAGCTTTCTTT. The chain carries TRBV6-5 and TRBJ1-1; 10 nucleotides line up with TRBD1. The germline CDR1 and CDR2 sequences are MNHEY and SVGAGI. This CDR3 region has 12 residues. V trimming: 6 bases; J trimming: 6 bases; junction bases outside the gene matches: 1.

The chain links TRBV10-3 to TRBJ1-5; possible D gene TRBD1, 5 bases. CDR1 and CDR2 (germline): ENHRY, SYGVKD. This CDR3 contains 16 residues. The V gene lost 3 bases and the J gene lost 0 bases, with 12 bases spanning the gap. The CDR3 nucleotides are TGTGCCATCAGTGACCCTCGACAGCCTAGCAATCAGCCCCAGCATTTT. This sequence encodes CAISDPRQPSNQPQHF.

The rearrangement joins TRBV15 to TRBJ2-7; the D gene is possibly TRBD2 (5 bases). The CDR3 consists of 14 residues. V lost 0 bases and J 3 bases, leaving 9 bases between the germline ends. Per the germline V gene, CDR1 is LNHNV and CDR2 is YYDKDF (reference sequence). The chain's CDR3 is CATSREVGNYEQYF. The CDR3, as DNA: TGTGCCACCAGCAGAGAGGTCGGGAACTACGAGCAGTACTTC.

This clone was observed a few times. J is TRBJ2-7 and V is TRBV11-2, with TRBD2 as a possible D gene (6 bases). The CDR3 has 13 amino acids. Germline CDR1 reads SGHAT; CDR2 reads FQNNGV. V was clipped by 3 bases and J by 2 bases, with 8 bases between them. The CDR3 reads CASSLEGPYEQYF. The DNA of the CDR3 is TGTGCCAGCAGCTTGGAGGGCCCCTACGAGCAGTACTTC.

The chain carries TRBV5-8 and TRBJ1-4; tentatively, D is TRBD1 (6 bases). The germline CDR1 and CDR2 sequences are SGHTS and YDEGEE. The CDR3 length is 16 residues. Between the trimmed V and J ends, which lost 3 bases and 7 bases, there was a span of 19 bases. DNA of the CDR3: TGTGCCAGCAGCTCCGGGTGGCAGGGGCCGGCTGAAAAACTGTTTTTT. Translation: CASSSGWQGPAEKLFF.

The rearrangement uses TRBV10-3 and TRBJ2-5; 8 nucleotides line up with TRBD1. V lost 2 bases and J lost 4; bases outside the gene matches: 3. Germline CDR1 is ENHRY and CDR2 is SYGVKD. The CDR3 covers 14 residues. The CDR3 spells CAISEVQGAETQYF. CDR3 in DNA: TGTGCCATCAGTGAGGTCCAGGGGGCAGAGACCCAGTACTTC.

The chain employs TRBV30 and TRBJ1-1, with D possibly TRBD1 on 6 matching bases. The CDR3 is made up of 13 amino acids. From germline, CDR1 is GTSNPN and CDR2 SVGIG (reference sequence). V was shortened by 1 base and J by 0 bases, with 6 bases between the two germline ends. The CDR3 reads CAWSGQVNTEAFF. The CDR3 DNA is TGTGCCTGGAGTGGACAGGTGAACACTGAAGCTTTCTTT.

This chain joins TRBV5-1 and TRBJ1-4; possible D gene TRBD1, 5 bases. The CDR3 has 14 amino acids. Germline V gene data show CDR1 as SGHRS and CDR2 as YFSETQ. V lost 4 bases to trimming and J lost 4 bases, with 11 bases between them. This CDR3 is CASSPGGNNEKLFF. The CDR3 DNA reads as TGCGCCAGCAGCCCGGGGGGGAATAATGAAAAACTGTTTTTT.

This clone was picked up a small number of times. This chain joins TRBV6-1 and TRBJ2-5; D is uncertain. V dropped 10 bases and J dropped 0 bases, with 9 bases sitting between them. CDR1 MNHNS and CDR2 SASEGT come from the germline V gene. The CDR3 runs to 12 residues. The CDR3 coding sequence is TGTGCCACCTCTCAGTACCAAGAGACCCAGTACTTC. It translates to CATSQYQETQYF.

Of note for this clone: The conserved phenylalanine or tryptophan is not found at the CDR3 terminus, so this likely reflects a read error. The limits of the CDR3 on the DNA are not certain, so only TCRdb's listed CDR3 is given. The chain joins TRBV2 to TRBJ1-1. Ends included, the CDR3 has 10 residues. From germline, CDR1 is SNHLY and CDR2 FYNNEI. The CDR3 sequence: CASSEWGVRT.

The sample holds one count of this clone. This rearrangement joins TRBV7-9 to TRBJ2-7; possible D gene TRBD1, 5 bases. This CDR3 has 13 amino acids. Germline V gene data show CDR1 as SEHNR and CDR2 as FQNEAQ (reference sequence). Trimming stripped 2 bases from V and 3 bases from J, with 8 bases between. CDR3 in amino acids: CASSLLGVYEQYF. DNA of the CDR3: TGTGCCAGCAGCTTATTAGGGGTCTACGAGCAGTACTTC.

The V gene is TRBV27, the J gene TRBJ1-1; 9 bases align to TRBD1. This CDR3 comprises 14 residues. The germline V gene encodes CDR1 MNHEY and CDR2 SMNVEV (reference sequence). Losses at the gene ends were 5 bases for V and 5 bases for J; bases not matched to a gene: 6. The CDR3 spells CASSAGTGRTEAFF. The CDR3 nucleotides read TGTGCCAGCAGTGCCGGGACAGGGAGAACTGAAGCTTTCTTT.

In this sample, this clone turned up a few times. The chain employs TRBV13 and TRBJ1-1; D gene unclear. Trimming cost V 0 bases and J 7 bases, with 15 bases left between them. This CDR3 region has 15 residues. The germline V gene has CDR1 PRHDT and CDR2 FYEKMQ (reference sequence). The CDR3 loop is CASSLGYVNRVEAFF. The CDR3 DNA is TGTGCCAGCAGCTTAGGCTACGTCAACAGAGTTGAAGCTTTCTTT.